This TCR beta chain derives from a study of shared clonotypes between healthy human individuals. Findings of the study overall: The study sampled only blood, and tissue repertoires likely differ.

J lost 6 bases, V lost 10 bases, and 9 bases had no gene match. This CDR3 contains 13 residues. CDR1 is SGHAT and CDR2 is FQNNGV in the germline V gene. This table comes from immunoSEQ multiplex PCR, and its TCRdb copy is limited to in-frame clones, with some not included. The sample has some 700,000 clones; around 91% are singletons. Of note for this clone: Its cognate antigen is unknown.

Donors included only healthy HIV-negative adults lacking recent acute infections or vaccinations. This chain links TRBV11-2 with TRBJ1-2; 9 bases map to TRBD1. The receptor was derived from a man younger than 35 in good health. Some clones in this sample may be carry-over from other donors' samples. Sequenced: memory CD8+ T cells from PBMCs. The subset is: CD45RO+ cells pooled with CCR7-negative TemRA cells. CDR3 DNA sequence: TGTGCCATCCCAGGACAGGGGCGGGATGGCTACACCTTC. It translates to CAIPGQGRDGYTF.